This TCR beta chain is drawn from a study of CD8 T cells in Susac syndrome. High-throughput TCR beta sequencing covered peripheral CD8+ and CD4+ T cells. TEMRA cells were FACS-enriched, while CD8+ and CD4+ T cells were negatively isolated. Random hexamers primed reverse transcription of 0.5 to 1 ug RNA. immunoSEQ multiplex PCR amplified TCR beta CDR3 across 54 Vbeta, 13 Jbeta. TCRdb re-called the immunoSEQ multiplex PCR reads through MiXCR, storing one row per CDR3 protein. The sample includes some 150,000 distinct CDR3 sequences, approximately 93% seen only once; the top ten take around 0.21%. Trimming took off 2 bases at V and 5 bases at J, with 6 bases between the two ends. This CDR3 is 13 amino acids long. Germline CDR1 reads MNHEY; CDR2 reads SMNVEV (reference sequence).

This TCR derives from a human donor with multiple sclerosis. The sample consisted of CD8+ T cells from PBMCs. The rearrangement joins TRBV27 to TRBJ2-2; D not certain. Written as DNA, the CDR3 is TGTGCCAGCAGTTTAGTTTTTACCGGGGAGCTGTTTTTT. Its translation is CASSLVFTGELFF.